These 21 T cell receptor beta chains came from one sample sequenced in a study of control samples from healthy donors and cancer patients. Only in-frame clones appear in the TCRdb table, and some are missing; sequencing was by immunoSEQ multiplex PCR. The table includes approximately 82,000 clones, around 94% detected once. Sequencing was done on a sample of blood. These receptors originate from a woman aged 18-30 years in good health.

The chain joins TRBV24-1 to TRBJ2-1; perhaps TRBD1 as D (5 bases). Germline CDR1 is KGHDR and CDR2 is SFDVKD. V was shortened by 9 bases and J by 7 bases, with 15 bases between the two germline ends. This CDR3 has 13 amino acids. The chain's CDR3 is CATQRQGFNEQFF. CDR3 in DNA: TGTGCCACCCAACGGCAGGGATTTAATGAGCAGTTCTTC.

The CDR3 reads CASSQDLAGVNEQFF. In DNA form, the CDR3 reads TGTGCCAGCAGCCAAGATCTCGCGGGGGTTAATGAGCAGTTCTTC. The chain joins TRBV4-2 to TRBJ2-1; 7 bases agree with TRBD2. Germline assignment: CDR1 LGHNA and CDR2 YNFKEQ. V gave up 0 bases and J gave up 7 bases; unmatched junction bases: 6. This CDR3 is built from 15 residues.

CDR3 residues: CASGNRQGPEAFF. The CDR3 DNA reads as TGCGCCAGCGGAAACCGACAGGGACCGGAAGCTTTCTTT. The chain combines TRBV5-1 with TRBJ1-1; TRBD1 aligns across 7 bases. Germline trimming cut 7 bases from V and 8 bases from J; bases unmatched to any gene: 11. Germline values: CDR1 SGHRS, CDR2 YFSETQ. The CDR3 is 13 residues long.

The V call is TRBV6-5, the J call TRBJ2-1, with 9 bases lining up with TRBD1. Germline lookup yields CDR1 MNHEY and CDR2 SVGAGI. V trimming: 6 bases; J trimming: 9 bases; junction bases outside the gene matches: 6. CDR3 size: 13 residues. DNA of the CDR3: TGTGCCAGCAGCAACGGGGACAGGGCTGAGCAGTTCTTC. Protein sequence: CASSNGDRAEQFF.

The chain employs TRBV19 and TRBJ2-5; D call uncertain. Germline V gene lookup returns CDR1 LNHDA and CDR2 SQIVND (reference sequence). Trimming removed 3 bases at V and 1 base at J, with 6 bases between. CDR3 length: 13 amino acids. This chain's CDR3 is CASSIDAQETQYF. The DNA of the CDR3 is TGTGCCAGTAGTATTGACGCCCAAGAGACCCAGTACTTC.

The chain has TRBV4-3 and TRBJ2-2; D not resolved. Germline assignment: CDR1 LGHNA and CDR2 YSLEER. Trimming stripped 2 bases from V and 4 bases from J, with 14 bases between. The CDR3 totals 16 residues. The CDR3 nucleotides are TGCGCCAGCAGCCAATCCAATGACAAGACCACCGGGGAGCTGTTTTTT. Translation: CASSQSNDKTTGELFF.

The V gene is TRBV25-1, the J gene TRBJ1-2, with D perhaps matching TRBD1 (6 bases). Trimming left V 7 bases short and J 7 bases short, with 22 bases between. This CDR3 region has 15 residues. Germline assignment: CDR1 MGHDK and CDR2 SYGVNS. The CDR3 here is CASTAPGRGVGGYTF. Here the CDR3 DNA reads TGTGCCAGCACCGCCCCGGGCAGGGGAGTTGGTGGCTACACCTTC.

The chain has TRBV6-1 and TRBJ1-2; D gene uncertain. This CDR3 is 13 amino acids long. CDR1 and CDR2 (germline): MNHNS, SASEGT. Trimming took 3 bases from V and 8 from J, leaving 13 bases between them. This chain's CDR3 is CASSEIQYSGYTF. The CDR3 nucleotides read TGTGCCAGCAGTGAGATACAGTATAGCGGCTACACCTTC.

The chain recombines TRBV13 with TRBJ1-4; D unresolved. Trimming took off 5 bases at V and 3 bases at J, with 10 bases between the two ends. Germline values: CDR1 PRHDT, CDR2 FYEKMQ (reference sequence). This CDR3 is 14 amino acids long. CDR3 residues: CASSRPPSNEKLFF. CDR3 nucleotides: TGTGCCAGCAGCAGACCCCCGTCTAATGAAAAACTGTTTTTT.

This clone was detected a few times. The gene calls are TRBV6-4 and TRBJ2-3; maybe TRBD2 (5 bases). This CDR3 region has 14 residues. V was cut by 3 bases and J by 6 bases, with 13 bases left in between. Germline V gene data show CDR1 as MRHNA and CDR2 as SNTAGT. DNA of the CDR3: TGTGCCAGCAGTGAAAGCGGTGCCCCGGATACGCAGTATTTT. Residues: CASSESGAPDTQYF.

This clone showed up just once. The chain is built from TRBV18 and TRBJ1-2; 9 nucleotides agree with TRBD1. Germline CDR1 and CDR2: KGHSH and LQKENI. The CDR3 consists of 15 residues. With V trimmed by 0 bases and J by 7 bases, 6 bases remained unmatched. CDR3 nucleotides: TGTGCCAGCTCACCACCGGGACAGGGTGGTCGTGGCTACACCTTC. It yields the protein CASSPPGQGGRGYTF.

The chain recombines TRBV21-1 with TRBJ2-5; TRBD1 reflects the table's D call only, with no check against the DNA. TRBV21-1 constitutes a pseudogene. The CDR3 has 13 residues. Written as DNA, the CDR3 is TGTGCCAGCAGCCAGGGGGGTTGGGAGACCCAGTACTTC. Its protein is CASSQGGWETQYF.

V is TRBV28 and J is TRBJ2-3, with D possibly being TRBD2 (5 bases). Per germline, CDR1 MDHEN and CDR2 SYDVKM. The CDR3 spans 16 residues. Trimming cost V 5 bases and J 6 bases, with 21 bases left between them. The CDR3 is CASSPGLLTTWDTQYF. The DNA for the CDR3 is TGTGCCAGCAGTCCCGGACTGCTTACCACATGGGATACGCAGTATTTT.

V and J are TRBV19 and TRBJ1-1; the match to TRBD1 covers 7 bases. Germline CDR1 is LNHDA and CDR2 is SQIVND (reference sequence). V dropped 2 bases and J dropped 5; count of bases not matched to a gene: 5. There are 14 residues in the CDR3. The CDR3 here is CASSIQGEETEAFF. The DNA of the CDR3 is TGTGCCAGTAGTATACAGGGGGAAGAAACTGAAGCTTTCTTT.

The chain uses TRBV7-2 and TRBJ1-1; a weak D match, TRBD1 (5 bases). There are 14 residues in the CDR3. The germline V gene has CDR1 SGHTA and CDR2 FQGNSA. V was clipped by 7 bases and J by 0 bases, with 12 bases between them. The DNA for the CDR3 is TGTGCCAGCAAGCTAGTCAGGGTGAACACTGAAGCTTTCTTT. Translated: CASKLVRVNTEAFF. The variable domain in full, with the rest retrieved from reference TRBV7-2 and TRBJ1-1, is GAGVSQSPSNKVTEKGKDVELRCDPISGHTALYWYRQSLGQGLEFLIYFQGNSAPDKSGLPSDRFSAERTGGSVSTLTIQRTQQEDSAVYLCASKLVRVNTEAFFGQGTRLTVV.

The CDR3 loop reads CASNPIAGFTDTQYF. CDR3 sequence (DNA): TGTGCCAGCAATCCCATAGCGGGGTTCACAGATACGCAGTATTTT. The V gene is TRBV2, the J gene TRBJ2-3; TRBD2 matches 8 bases. The J segment lost 2 bases and the V segment lost 7 bases, leaving 8 bases of the junction unmatched. Germline values: CDR1 SNHLY, CDR2 FYNNEI. This CDR3 is built from 15 residues.

This clone was observed a few times. The genes are TRBV10-3 and TRBJ2-2; D possibly corresponds to TRBD2 (5 bases). Germline V gene data show CDR1 as ENHRY and CDR2 as SYGVKD. Trimming shortened V by 7 bases and J by 2 bases, and 14 bases separated the two germline ends. The CDR3 has 15 amino acids. The CDR3: CAITSDSLNTGELFF. CDR3 in DNA: TGTGCCATCACTTCGGACTCCCTCAACACCGGGGAGCTGTTTTTT.

This chain joins TRBV19 and TRBJ1-5; a possible D gene is TRBD1 (5 bases). The CDR3 covers 12 residues. Trimming removed 10 bases from V and 4 bases from J, with 11 bases in between. Germline V CDR1 and CDR2: LNHDA, SQIVND (reference sequence). In DNA form, the CDR3 reads TGTGCCACCCAGGGAGGGAATCAGCCCCAGCATTTT. As protein: CATQGGNQPQHF.

This rearrangement joins TRBV10-2 to TRBJ2-1, with 9 bases that match TRBD1. This CDR3 has 15 residues. V was pared by 3 bases and J by 8 bases, with 8 bases of the junction left unmatched. Germline V lookup: CDR1 WSHSY, CDR2 SAAADI. CDR3 bases: TGCGCCAGCAGTGAAGTACAGGGGGCGAGGGATGAGCAGTTCTTC. It encodes CASSEVQGARDEQFF.

The chain couples TRBV7-2 to TRBJ2-7, with 10 bases lining up with TRBD2. Germline lookup yields CDR1 SGHTA and CDR2 FQGNSA. This CDR3 comprises 16 residues. The V and J ends lost 1 base and 6 bases, in that order; junction bases with no gene match: 9. CDR3 bases: TGTGCCAGCAGCTTAGAATTGACTAGCGGGTCCGGCGAGCAGTACTTC. Translating it yields CASSLELTSGSGEQYF.

CDR3 residues: CASRPAGHSGNTIYF. DNA of the CDR3: TGTGCCAGCCGTCCTGCGGGACACTCTGGAAACACCATATATTTT. The chain employs TRBV19 and TRBJ1-3, with D tentatively TRBD1 (6 bases). Germline V lookup: CDR1 LNHDA, CDR2 SQIVND (reference sequence). Between the trimmed V and J ends, which lost 9 bases and 0 bases, there was a span of 15 bases. The CDR3 is 15 residues long.